One and the same sample provided the 11 T cell receptor beta chains below, sequenced in a study of cytomegalovirus exposure and HLA in healthy donors. A multiplex PCR was run with 60 Vbeta primers and 13 Jbeta primers. TCRdb's copy holds only in-frame clones and misses some; the assay was immunoSEQ multiplex PCR. The data show about 130,000 clones, 74% seen once. Sequences were obtained from PBMCs. These receptors all come from a woman in her 50s in good health and CMV-seropositive.

This clone is a singleton in its sample. The CDR3 bases are TGCGCCAGCAGCTTGGTCGGAGGGGGGGCCGGGACCCAGTACTTC. This gives the protein CASSLVGGGAGTQYF. This sequence joins TRBV5-1 and TRBJ2-5, with D maybe TRBD2 (7 bases). The V gene's germline CDR1 is SGHRS and CDR2 YFSETQ. The CDR3 totals 15 residues. V shed 0 bases and J shed 7 bases, with 16 bases lying between them.

The J gene is TRBJ2-3, the V gene TRBV29-1; D is possibly TRBD2 (6 bases). The V gene lost 4 bases and the J gene lost 5 bases, with 13 bases spanning the gap. Germline loops: CDR1 SQVTM, CDR2 ANQGSEA. The CDR3 covers 13 residues. CDR3 coding DNA: TGCAGCGTTGGTGGGGGGATCGAAGATACGCAGTATTTT. This translates into CSVGGGIEDTQYF.

The chain links TRBV5-1 to TRBJ1-3; a weak D match, TRBD1 (5 bases). The V and J ends lost 5 bases and 4 bases respectively, with 10 bases between them. Germline V CDR1 and CDR2: SGHRS, YFSETQ. The CDR3 has 13 amino acids. CDR3 sequence reads: CASSPEGGNTIYF. The CDR3 DNA follows: TGCGCCAGCAGTCCGGAGGGGGGAAACACCATATATTTT.

This rearrangement joins TRBV5-1 to TRBJ2-6; D perhaps matches TRBD2 (5 bases). CDR1 and CDR2 (germline): SGHRS, YFSETQ. The V end lost 8 bases, the J end lost 2 bases, and 8 bases lay between the germline ends. This CDR3 contains 13 residues. CDR3 residues: CASRGTGANVLTF. Here the CDR3 DNA reads TGCGCCAGTCGGGGAACTGGGGCCAACGTCCTGACTTTC. The whole variable domain, filled in from reference TRBV5-1 and TRBJ2-6, reads KAGVTQTPRYLIKTRGQQVTLSCSPISGHRSVSWYQQTPGQGLQFLFEYFSETQRNKGNFPGRFSGRQFSNSRSEMNVSTLELGDSALYLCASRGTGANVLTFGAGSRLTVL.

V and J are TRBV7-9 and TRBJ2-1, with a weak D call TRBD1 (5 bases). Germline-derived CDR1 and CDR2 are SEHNR and FQNEAQ (reference sequence). V lost 5 bases and J lost 7, with 12 bases in between. This CDR3 spans 13 amino acids. CDR3 region: CASSNRQLNEQFF. The CDR3 DNA reads as TGTGCCAGCAGCAACAGACAGTTAAATGAGCAGTTCTTC. Full variable domain (outside the CDR3, taken from reference TRBV7-9 and TRBJ2-1): DTGVSQNPRHKITKRGQNVTFRCDPISEHNRLYWYRQTLGQGPEFLTYFQNEAQLEKSRLLSDRFSAERPKGSFSTLEIQRTEQGDSAMYLCASSNRQLNEQFFGPGTRLTVL.

This clone was found a few times. This chain connects TRBV27 to TRBJ2-2, with D possibly matching TRBD1 (6 bases). CDR3 length: 14 residues. The germline CDR1 and CDR2 sequences are MNHEY and SMNVEV (reference sequence). V lost 5 bases and J 7 bases, leaving 14 bases between the germline ends. Written as DNA, the CDR3 is TGTGCCAGCAGTCTGAACAGGGAAAGCGGGGAGCTGTTTTTT. This translates into CASSLNRESGELFF.

The gene calls are TRBV19 and TRBJ2-2; tentatively, D is TRBD2 (6 bases). V was trimmed by 0 bases and J by 1 base, leaving 12 bases between them. The germline gives CDR1 LNHDA, CDR2 SQIVND (reference sequence). The length of the CDR3 is 17 residues. The CDR3: CASSIDLASENTGELFF. The CDR3 bases are TGTGCCAGTAGTATAGATCTCGCTAGCGAGAACACCGGGGAGCTGTTTTTT.

V and J are TRBV7-2 and TRBJ1-1, with D possibly TRBD1 on 6 matching bases. The length of the CDR3 is 13 residues. V dropped 5 bases and J dropped 11 bases, with 18 bases sitting between them. From germline, CDR1 is SGHTA and CDR2 FQGNSA. The CDR3 reads CASSIRTESRAFF. In nucleotides, the CDR3 is TGTGCCAGCAGCATCAGGACAGAAAGCCGGGCTTTCTTT.

This clone was seen only once. This chain connects TRBV7-2 to TRBJ2-5, with a weak D call TRBD2 (5 bases). CDR3 length: 13 amino acids. The V and J ends lost 7 bases and 5 bases respectively, with 14 bases between them. Germline CDR1 SGHTA, CDR2 FQGNSA. The CDR3 spells CASTPDPGETQYF. The CDR3 nucleotides are TGTGCCAGCACCCCTGATCCGGGGGAGACCCAGTACTTC.

The V call is TRBV11-2, the J call TRBJ2-7, with 9 bases that match TRBD1. CDR3 length: 17 amino acids. Germline V lookup: CDR1 SGHAT, CDR2 FQNNGV. Trimming at V came to 4 bases and at J to 6 bases, leaving 16 bases not matched to a gene. The CDR3 bases are TGTGCCAGCAGCTCACGAGATGCGGGACAGGGTAAATCCGAGCAGTACTTC. Translated, it gives CASSSRDAGQGKSEQYF. The variable domain in full, with the rest retrieved from reference TRBV11-2 and TRBJ2-7, is EAGVAQSPRYKIIEKRQSVAFWCNPISGHATLYWYQQILGQGPKLLIQFQNNGVVDDSQLPKDRFSAERLKGVDSTLKIQPAKLEDSAVYLCASSSRDAGQGKSEQYFGPGTRLTVT.

The genes are TRBV7-8 and TRBJ1-1; D is uncertain. This CDR3 contains 14 residues. The V gene's germline CDR1 is SGHVS and CDR2 FQNEAQ. V lost 1 base and J 1 base, leaving 7 bases between the germline ends. The CDR3 sequence is CASSLVSGNTEAFF. The CDR3 DNA is TGTGCCAGCAGCTTAGTTTCAGGGAACACTGAAGCTTTCTTT.